This TCR beta chain was documented in a study of blood T cell repertoires in COVID-19. The length of the CDR3 is 12 residues. The V and J ends lost 3 bases and 4 bases respectively, with 5 bases between them. Per germline, CDR1 MDHEN and CDR2 SYDVKM. Generated by immunoSEQ multiplex PCR, the TCRdb table keeps only in-frame clones and is missing some. This table has some 300,000 clones, around 85% appearing once. Material for sequencing was peripheral blood. The TCR originated in a woman aged 50 to 65 with active or convalescent COVID-19. J is TRBJ2-3 and V is TRBV28, with D unresolved. The chain's CDR3 is CASSFSADTQYF. CDR3 DNA: TGTGCCAGCAGTTTCTCCGCAGATACGCAGTATTTT.